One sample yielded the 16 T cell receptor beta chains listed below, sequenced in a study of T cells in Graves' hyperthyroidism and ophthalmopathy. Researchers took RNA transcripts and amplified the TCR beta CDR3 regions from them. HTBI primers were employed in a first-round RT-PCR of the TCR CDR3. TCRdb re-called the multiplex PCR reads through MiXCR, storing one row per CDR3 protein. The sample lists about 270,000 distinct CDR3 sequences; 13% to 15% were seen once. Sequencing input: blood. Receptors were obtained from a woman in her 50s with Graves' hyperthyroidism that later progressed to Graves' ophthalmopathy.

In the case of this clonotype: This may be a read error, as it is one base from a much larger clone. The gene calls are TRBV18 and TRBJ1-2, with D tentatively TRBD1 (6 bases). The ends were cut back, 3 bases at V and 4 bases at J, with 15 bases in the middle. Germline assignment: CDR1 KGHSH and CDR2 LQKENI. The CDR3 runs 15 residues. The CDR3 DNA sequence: TGTGCCAGCTCACCGCCGGACAGTCCTAGCTATGGCTACACCTTC. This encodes CASSPPDSPSYGYTF.

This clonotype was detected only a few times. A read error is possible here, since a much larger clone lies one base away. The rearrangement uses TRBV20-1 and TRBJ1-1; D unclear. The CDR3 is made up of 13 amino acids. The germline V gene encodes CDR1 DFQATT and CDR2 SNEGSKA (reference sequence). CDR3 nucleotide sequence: TGCAGTGCTAGGCGTTATATGAACACTGAAGCTTCCTTT. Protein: CSARRYMNTEASF.

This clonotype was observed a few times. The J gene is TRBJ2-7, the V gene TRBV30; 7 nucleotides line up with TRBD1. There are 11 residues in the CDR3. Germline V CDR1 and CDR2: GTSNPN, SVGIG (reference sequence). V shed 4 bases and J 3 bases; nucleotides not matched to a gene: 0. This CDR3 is CAWTGGYEQYF. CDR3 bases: TGTGCCTGGACAGGGGGCTACGAGCAGTACTTC.

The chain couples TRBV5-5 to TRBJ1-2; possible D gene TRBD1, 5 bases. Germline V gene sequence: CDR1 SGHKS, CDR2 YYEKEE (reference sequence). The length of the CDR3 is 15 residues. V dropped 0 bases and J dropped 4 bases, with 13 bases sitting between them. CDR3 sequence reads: CASSLDLGPAYGYTF. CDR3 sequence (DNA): TGTGCCAGCAGCTTGGATCTGGGGCCCGCCTATGGCTACACCTTC.

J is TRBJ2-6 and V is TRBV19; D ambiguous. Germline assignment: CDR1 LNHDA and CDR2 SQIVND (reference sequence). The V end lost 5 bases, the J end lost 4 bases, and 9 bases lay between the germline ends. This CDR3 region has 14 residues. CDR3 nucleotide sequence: TGTGCCAGTAGTGTAAAGGGAGGGGCCAACGTCCTGACTTTC. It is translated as CASSVKGGANVLTF.

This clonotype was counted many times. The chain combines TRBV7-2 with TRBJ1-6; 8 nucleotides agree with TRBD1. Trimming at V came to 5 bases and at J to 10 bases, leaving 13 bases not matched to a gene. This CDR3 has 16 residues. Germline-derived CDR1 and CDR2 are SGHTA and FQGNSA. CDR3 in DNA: TGTGCCAGCAGCCCTTACAGGACAGGGAGGAACTCACCCCTCCACTTT. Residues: CASSPYRTGRNSPLHF.

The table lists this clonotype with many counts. The CDR3 protein is CASSPNSGNTGELFF. The CDR3 coding sequence is TGTGCCAGCAGCCCAAACTCCGGGAACACCGGGGAGCTGTTTTTT. This sequence joins TRBV7-2 and TRBJ2-2, with D unresolved. The CDR3 covers 15 residues. From germline, CDR1 is SGHTA and CDR2 FQGNSA. Trimming stripped 5 bases from V and 1 base from J, with 11 bases between.

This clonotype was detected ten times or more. This CDR3 reads CASSLEFMNTEAFF. The CDR3 DNA reads TGCGCCAGCAGCTTGGAGTTCATGAACACTGAAGCTTTCTTT. V usage is TRBV5-1 and J usage is TRBJ1-1, with no clear D. The CDR3 extends over 14 amino acids. V was shortened by 0 bases and J by 0 bases, with 6 bases between the two germline ends. CDR1 and CDR2 (germline): SGHRS, YFSETQ.

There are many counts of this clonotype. Written as DNA, the CDR3 is TGCAGTGCTAGCGCGGGACTAGCCACCGGGGAGCTGTTTTTT. Its translation: CSASAGLATGELFF. This chain links TRBV20-1 with TRBJ2-2; 9 bases line up with TRBD2. The J segment lost 4 bases and the V segment lost 3 bases, leaving 3 bases of the junction unmatched. Per germline, CDR1 DFQATT and CDR2 SNEGSKA (reference sequence). CDR3 length: 14 amino acids.

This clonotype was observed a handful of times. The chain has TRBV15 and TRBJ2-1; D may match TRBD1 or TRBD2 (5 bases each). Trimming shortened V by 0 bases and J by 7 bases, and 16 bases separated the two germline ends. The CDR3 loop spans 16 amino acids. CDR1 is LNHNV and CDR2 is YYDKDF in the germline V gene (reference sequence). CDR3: CATSREGTLAVNEQFF. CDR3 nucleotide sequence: TGTGCCACCAGCAGAGAGGGGACCCTCGCGGTAAATGAGCAGTTCTTC.

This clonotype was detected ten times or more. The CDR3 sequence: CASSLVIGGNEQFF. In nucleotides, the CDR3 is TGTGCCAGCAGCTTAGTAATCGGTGGGAATGAGCAGTTCTTC. The rearrangement joins TRBV7-2 to TRBJ2-1, with unresolved D. Germline assignment: CDR1 SGHTA and CDR2 FQGNSA. V was clipped by 1 base and J by 7 bases, with 11 bases between them. CDR3 length: 14 residues.

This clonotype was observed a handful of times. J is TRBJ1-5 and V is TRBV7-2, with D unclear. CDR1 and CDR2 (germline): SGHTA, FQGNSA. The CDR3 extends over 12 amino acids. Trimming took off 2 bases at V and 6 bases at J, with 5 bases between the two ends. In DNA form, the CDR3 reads TGTGCCAGCAGCTTAAACGGTCAGCCCCAGCATTTT. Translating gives CASSLNGQPQHF.

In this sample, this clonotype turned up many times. Here the CDR3 reads CSARDTGEGYTF. CDR3 nucleotides: TGCAGTGCTAGAGATACGGGGGAGGGCTACACCTTC. V usage is TRBV20-1 and J usage is TRBJ1-2, with a weak D call TRBD1 (5 bases). Looked up from germline, CDR1 is DFQATT and CDR2 is SNEGSKA (reference sequence). This CDR3 is 12 amino acids long. Trimming removed 0 bases from V and 8 bases from J, with 10 bases in between.

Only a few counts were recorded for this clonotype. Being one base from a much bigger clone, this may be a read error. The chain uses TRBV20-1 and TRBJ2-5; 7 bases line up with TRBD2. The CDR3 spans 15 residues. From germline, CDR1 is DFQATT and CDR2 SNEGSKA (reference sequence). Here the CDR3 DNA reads TGCAGTGCATCACCTATGGGGGGGACGGACGAGATCCAGTACTTC. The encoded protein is CSASPMGGTDEIQYF.

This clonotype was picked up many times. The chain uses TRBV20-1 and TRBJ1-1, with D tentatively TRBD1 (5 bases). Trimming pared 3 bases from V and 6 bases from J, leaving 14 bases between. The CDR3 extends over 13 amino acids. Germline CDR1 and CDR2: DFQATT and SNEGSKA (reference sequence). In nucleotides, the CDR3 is TGCAGTGCTAGTCCAGGGTCAAATTCTGAAGCTTTCTTT. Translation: CSASPGSNSEAFF.

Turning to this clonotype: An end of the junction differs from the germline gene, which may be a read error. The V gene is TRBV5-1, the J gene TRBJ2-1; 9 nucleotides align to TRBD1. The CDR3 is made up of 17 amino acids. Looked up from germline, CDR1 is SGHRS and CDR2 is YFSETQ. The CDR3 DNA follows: TGTGCCAGCAGCTTTGAGACAGGGGGATCCGCCTACAATGAGCAGTTCTTC. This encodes CASSFETGGSAYNEQFF.